This T cell receptor (beta chain) was documented in a study of CXCR3-negative and CXCR3-positive naive CD8 T cells. The V gene's germline CDR1 is SGHRS and CDR2 YFSETQ. The CDR3 loop spans 18 amino acids. Per CD8+ T cell subset, triplicate sorts of 300,000 or so cells each were done. The TRB libraries of cDNA were built by UMI-labeled 5' RACE. No DNA is given; TCRdb re-called the 5' RACE reads and lists each CDR3 protein once. The sample holds around 88,000 distinct CDR3 sequences. Study results and limitations: More hydrophobic TRB CDR3s occurred in CXCR3-positive than in CXCR3-negative naive cells.

Turning to this clonotype: Its antigen is currently unknown.

This chain links TRBV5-1 with TRBJ2-1; as DNA is missing, the TRBD2 call by TCRdb cannot be tested. The receptor's source is a human donor in good health. Some clones in this sample may be carry-over from other donors' samples. Input material: naive CXCR3+ CD8+ T cells from blood. Subset in this sample: CD45RO-CCR7+CD27+CD95- naive CD8+ T cells expressing CXCR3 (TNR3+). CDR3 sequence: CASKPGLAGDVSYNEQFF.